Below are 29 T cell receptor beta chains sequenced from a single sample in a study of shared clonotypes between healthy human individuals. The assay was immunoSEQ multiplex PCR, and TCRdb's table has in-frame clones only and misses some. This table holds under 700,000 clones, approximately 95% found once. The naive CD8 fraction comprised CD45RO-negative cells positively selected for CCR7 and excluded terminally differentiated effector memory CD45RA+ cells. The sample taken for sequencing was naive CD8+ T cells sorted from blood. The receptors stem from a woman aged 30 to 39 in good health.

This chain joins TRBV15 and TRBJ1-6, with D hard to call. V shed 5 bases and J shed 0 bases, with 17 bases lying between them. This CDR3 spans 18 amino acids. Germline loops: CDR1 LNHNV, CDR2 YYDKDF (reference sequence). CDR3 protein: CATSSLEVVSSYNSPLHF. DNA of the CDR3: TGTGCCACCAGCTCCCTTGAGGTCGTAAGCTCCTATAATTCACCCCTCCACTTT.

The chain carries TRBV2 and TRBJ2-7; D is unresolved. Trimming cost V 3 bases and J 3 bases, with 9 bases left between them. Per germline, CDR1 SNHLY and CDR2 FYNNEI. There are 13 residues in the CDR3. The CDR3 spells CASSDFKVYEQYF. The CDR3 region has the DNA TGTGCCAGCAGTGACTTTAAGGTCTACGAGCAGTACTTC.

The V call is TRBV7-6, the J call TRBJ1-5; D is perhaps TRBD1 (5 bases). Germline V gene data show CDR1 as SGHVS and CDR2 as FNYEAQ. This CDR3 has 15 amino acids. The V gene lost 5 bases and the J gene lost 7 bases, with 18 bases spanning the gap. In nucleotides, the CDR3 is TGTGCCAGCAGCCCAACGGTCGGGGGACGACAGCCCCAGCATTTT. It yields the protein CASSPTVGGRQPQHF.

The chain is built from TRBV4-2 and TRBJ1-3, with no clear D. The CDR3 runs 15 residues. Germline lookup yields CDR1 LGHNA and CDR2 YNFKEQ. V shed 1 base and J shed 8 bases, with 15 bases lying between them. The DNA of the CDR3 is TGTGCCAGCAGCCAAGGAGCGGGCAACGGAGACACCATATATTTT. Its protein is CASSQGAGNGDTIYF.

The rearrangement uses TRBV9 and TRBJ2-2; D is undetermined. The germline gives CDR1 SGDLS, CDR2 YYNGEE. V was clipped by 3 bases and J by 1 base, with 4 bases between them. The CDR3 sequence is 13 residues long. CDR3 nucleotide sequence: TGTGCCAGCAGCGGAAGGAACACCGGGGAGCTGTTTTTT. Translating gives CASSGRNTGELFF.

The J gene is TRBJ2-5, the V gene TRBV27; TRBD1 aligns across 7 bases. J was trimmed by 11 bases and V by 7 bases; bases with no gene match: 13. Germline lookup yields CDR1 MNHEY and CDR2 SMNVEV (reference sequence). CDR3 length equals 13 residues. The chain's CDR3 is CASNLRGMGEQYF. The CDR3 bases are TGTGCCAGCAACCTCAGGGGGATGGGGGAGCAGTACTTC.

The V call is TRBV27, the J call TRBJ2-5; TRBD2 aligns across 9 bases. The V gene end was trimmed by 5 bases and the J gene end by 5 bases; junction bases not matched to a gene: 9. This CDR3 comprises 15 residues. CDR1 and CDR2 (germline): MNHEY, SMNVEV (reference sequence). CDR3 amino acids: CASSPGTSTTETQYF. The DNA for the CDR3 is TGTGCCAGCAGTCCCGGGACTAGCACAACGGAGACCCAGTACTTC.

The V gene is TRBV27, the J gene TRBJ2-2; D unclear. The CDR3 runs to 15 residues. Germline CDR1 MNHEY, CDR2 SMNVEV (reference sequence). The ends were cut back, 0 bases at V and 2 bases at J, with 7 bases in the middle. In DNA, the CDR3 is TGTGCCAGCAGTTTATCGATAGTAAACACCGGGGAGCTGTTTTTT. It codes for CASSLSIVNTGELFF.

J is TRBJ2-1 and V is TRBV27; TRBD1 might be the D (6 bases). The CDR3 is 15 amino acids. The V and J ends lost 3 bases and 7 bases respectively, with 16 bases between them. In germline, CDR1 is MNHEY, CDR2 SMNVEV (reference sequence). The CDR3 spells CASSFTRGSGNEQFF. The CDR3 coding sequence is TGTGCCAGCAGTTTTACTAGGGGGAGTGGGAATGAGCAGTTCTTC.

This clone was picked up one time. The V call is TRBV27, the J call TRBJ2-5; D ambiguous. The CDR3 runs to 14 residues. The germline V and J ends were trimmed by 3 bases and 5 bases, with 13 bases remaining between them. In germline, CDR1 is MNHEY, CDR2 SMNVEV (reference sequence). The CDR3 nucleotides read TGTGCCAGCAGTTTCGGCAGGCAGGTGGAGACCCAGTACTTC. It codes for CASSFGRQVETQYF.

The chain is built from TRBV7-6 and TRBJ2-7; the D is unclear. This CDR3 comprises 12 residues. V gave up 3 bases and J gave up 5 bases, with 8 bases separating them. CDR1 SGHVS and CDR2 FNYEAQ come from the germline V gene. The CDR3 nucleotides are TGTGCCAGCAGCTTGTTTACGGACGAGCAGTACTTC. Translated, it gives CASSLFTDEQYF.

This sequence joins TRBV28 and TRBJ1-2, with 7 bases lining up with TRBD1. The germline V gene has CDR1 MDHEN and CDR2 SYDVKM. This CDR3 comprises 13 residues. J gave up 8 bases and V 5 bases, and 8 bases lay outside the gene matches. The CDR3 loop is CASSERGRRGYTF. The DNA for the CDR3 is TGTGCCAGCAGTGAAAGGGGGCGTCGAGGCTACACCTTC.

This sequence joins TRBV9 and TRBJ2-3, with 10 bases identical to TRBD2. This CDR3 has 18 residues. The germline V gene encodes CDR1 SGDLS and CDR2 YYNGEE. The junction had 13 bases not matched to a gene; V was cut back by 3 bases and J by 3 bases. The CDR3 region has the DNA TGTGCCAGCAGCGAGGCCCTGGGGGTTAGCGGGAGGACAGATACGCAGTATTTT. Amino acid sequence: CASSEALGVSGRTDTQYF.

CDR3 loop: CASINSVYSNQPQHF. CDR3 DNA sequence: TGTGCCAGTATTAATTCGGTCTATAGCAATCAGCCCCAGCATTTT. The chain employs TRBV19 and TRBJ1-5; D gene ambiguous. CDR3 length equals 15 residues. V lost 7 bases, J lost 0 bases, and 13 bases lay in between. Germline V gives CDR1 LNHDA, CDR2 SQIVND (reference sequence). The full variable domain, with the rest looked up from reference TRBV19 and TRBJ1-5, is DGGITQSPKYLFRKEGQNVTLSCEQNLNHDAMYWYRQDPGQGLRLIYYSQIVNDFQKGDIAEGYSVSREKKESFPLTVTSAQKNPTAFYLCASINSVYSNQPQHFGDGTRLSIL.

V is TRBV7-3 and J is TRBJ1-3; D uncertain. The CDR3 spans 16 residues. Trimming left V 3 bases short and J 0 bases short, with 12 bases between. Germline-derived CDR1 and CDR2 are SGHTA and FQGTGA. CDR3 in DNA: TGTGCCAGCAGCTTTTGGGGATCTCGCTCTGGAAACACCATATATTTT. Protein product: CASSFWGSRSGNTIYF.

CDR3 region: CASTSATGANVLTF. In nucleotides, the CDR3 is TGTGCCAGCACGTCCGCGACTGGGGCCAACGTCCTGACTTTC. V and J are TRBV2 and TRBJ2-6; D uncertain. The CDR3 length is 14 residues. V gave up 7 bases and J gave up 2 bases, with 9 bases separating them. Germline CDR1 and CDR2: SNHLY and FYNNEI.

This clone appeared once. This chain joins TRBV6-6 and TRBJ2-5; 12 bases map to TRBD2. The J call may be mistaken, given a closer DNA end match to TRBJ2-7. Per germline, CDR1 MNHNY and CDR2 SVGAGI (reference sequence). The CDR3 has 16 amino acids. The CDR3 DNA reads as TGTGCCAGCAGTTACGAGAGGCTAGCGGGAGGGTACGAGCAGTACTTC. This sequence encodes CASSYERLAGGYEQYF.

V is TRBV4-1 and J is TRBJ2-1, with a possible D match to TRBD1 (6 bases). Germline CDR1 is MGHRA and CDR2 is YSYEKL. V was shortened by 1 base and J by 7 bases, with 11 bases between the two germline ends. There are 14 residues in the CDR3. This CDR3 is CASSQGTRGNEQFF. Written as DNA, the CDR3 is TGCGCCAGCAGCCAAGGAACAAGGGGGAATGAGCAGTTCTTC.

The gene calls are TRBV7-9 and TRBJ1-1; 10 nucleotides agree with TRBD1. The CDR3 extends over 17 amino acids. The trim removed 4 bases at V and 1 base at J, leaving 9 bases unmatched. From germline, CDR1 is SEHNR and CDR2 FQNEAQ (reference sequence). In DNA, the CDR3 is TGTGCCAGCAGCTCGGGGGACAGGGGCTTTCCGAACACTGAAGCTTTCTTT. Translation: CASSSGDRGFPNTEAFF.

This chain links TRBV30 with TRBJ2-3, with 11 bases that match TRBD2. After removal of 1 base from V and 4 bases from J, the junction contained 13 bases not matched to a gene. The CDR3 is 18 residues long. The V gene's germline CDR1 is GTSNPN and CDR2 SVGIG (reference sequence). The chain's CDR3 is CAWSGDGLAGTRADTQYF. In DNA form, the CDR3 reads TGTGCCTGGAGTGGCGACGGACTAGCGGGTACTAGGGCAGATACGCAGTATTTT.

The J gene is TRBJ2-1, the V gene TRBV28; D gene uncertain. Germline V gene data show CDR1 as MDHEN and CDR2 as SYDVKM. This CDR3 has 15 residues. V was clipped by 8 bases and J by 0 bases, with 14 bases between them. The CDR3: CASLPQRSSYNEQFF. CDR3 DNA sequence: TGTGCCAGCTTACCTCAGCGATCCTCCTACAATGAGCAGTTCTTC.

The V and J genes are TRBV6-6 and TRBJ1-1; TRBD1 matches 7 bases. The CDR3 spans 14 residues. V gave up 6 bases and J gave up 2 bases; unmatched junction bases: 6. Germline CDR1 is MNHNY and CDR2 is SVGAGI (reference sequence). The CDR3, as DNA: TGTGCCAGCAGCCTGACAGGGAGAAACACTGAAGCTTTCTTT. This gives the protein CASSLTGRNTEAFF.

The chain carries TRBV6-1 and TRBJ2-7; TRBD1 matches at 10 bases. Germline loops: CDR1 MNHNS, CDR2 SASEGT. J was trimmed by 9 bases and V by 5 bases; bases with no gene match: 10. There are 14 residues in the CDR3. The CDR3 nucleotides are TGTGCCAGCAGTCGACAGGGGGCTTTGGCTGGGCAGTACTTC. Its protein product is CASSRQGALAGQYF.

This chain uses TRBV19 with TRBJ1-1; D call uncertain. V was cut by 3 bases and J by 6 bases, with 5 bases left in between. In germline, CDR1 is LNHDA, CDR2 SQIVND (reference sequence). The CDR3 is made up of 11 amino acids. CDR3 residues: CASSIYAEAFF. CDR3 DNA: TGTGCCAGTAGTATTTACGCTGAAGCTTTCTTT.

The chain joins TRBV4-2 to TRBJ1-1, with TRBD1 matching 7 bases. The CDR3 has 15 residues. Germline V gene lookup returns CDR1 LGHNA and CDR2 YNFKEQ. The junction had 9 bases not matched to a gene; V was cut back by 5 bases and J by 3 bases. CDR3 bases: TGTGCCAGCAGCTTCCCCGGGACAGAAGACACTGAAGCTTTCTTT. It codes for CASSFPGTEDTEAFF.

In this sample, this clone turned up once. V usage is TRBV7-8 and J usage is TRBJ1-1; D is unresolved. Trimming removed 5 bases at V and 5 bases at J, with 15 bases between. The CDR3 is 14 residues long. Germline CDR1 SGHVS, CDR2 FQNEAQ. CDR3 coding DNA: TGTGCCAGCAGCCTAGGACGGGTCTCGACTGAAGCTTTCTTT. Translating it yields CASSLGRVSTEAFF.

The chain is built from TRBV4-1 and TRBJ2-5, with 12 bases matching TRBD2. Unmatched junction bases numbered 3, after V lost 3 bases and J lost 7 bases. The CDR3 is made up of 14 amino acids. Germline loops: CDR1 MGHRA, CDR2 YSYEKL. The CDR3 loop reads CASSQTSGSGTQYF. Here the CDR3 DNA reads TGCGCCAGCAGCCAGACTAGCGGGAGCGGGACCCAGTACTTC.

The chain uses TRBV4-1 and TRBJ2-7; possibly TRBD2 for D (6 bases). The CDR3 consists of 16 residues. CDR1 and CDR2 (germline): MGHRA, YSYEKL. V lost 4 bases and J lost 4, with 20 bases in between. For the CDR3, the DNA is TGCGCCAGCAGCCCCGAACCCGGGACTTACCAGTACGAGCAGTACTTC. Its translation: CASSPEPGTYQYEQYF.

This chain links TRBV6-5 with TRBJ2-7; D may be TRBD2 (6 bases). CDR3 length: 15 amino acids. With 5 bases removed from V and 4 bases from J, the gap between germline ends came to 18 bases. CDR1 MNHEY and CDR2 SVGAGI come from the germline V gene. The CDR3 sequence: CASSHASGDEYEQYF. The CDR3 region has the DNA TGTGCCAGCAGTCACGCGTCGGGGGATGAGTACGAGCAGTACTTC.